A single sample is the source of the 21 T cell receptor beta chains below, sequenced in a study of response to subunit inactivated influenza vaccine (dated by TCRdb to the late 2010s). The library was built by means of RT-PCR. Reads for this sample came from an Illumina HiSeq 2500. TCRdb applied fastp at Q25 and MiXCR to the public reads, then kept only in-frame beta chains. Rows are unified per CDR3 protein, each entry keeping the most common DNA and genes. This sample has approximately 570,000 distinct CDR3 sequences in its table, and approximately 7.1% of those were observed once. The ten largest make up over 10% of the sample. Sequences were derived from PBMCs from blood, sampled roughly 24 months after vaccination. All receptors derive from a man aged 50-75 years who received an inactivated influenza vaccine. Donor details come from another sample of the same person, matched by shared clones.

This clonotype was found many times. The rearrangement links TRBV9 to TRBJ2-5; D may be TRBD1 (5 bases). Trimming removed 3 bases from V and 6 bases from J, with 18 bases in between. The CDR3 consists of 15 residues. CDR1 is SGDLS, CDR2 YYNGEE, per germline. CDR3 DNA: TGTGCCAGCAGCGACGAGGCAGGGTTAACGAAGACCCAGTACTTC. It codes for CASSDEAGLTKTQYF.

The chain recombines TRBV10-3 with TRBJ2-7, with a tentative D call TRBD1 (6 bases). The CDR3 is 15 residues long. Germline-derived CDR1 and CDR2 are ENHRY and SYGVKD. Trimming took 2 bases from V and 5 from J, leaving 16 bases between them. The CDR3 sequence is CAISEPGQPQDEQYF. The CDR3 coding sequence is TGTGCCATCAGTGAGCCAGGACAGCCCCAGGACGAGCAGTACTTC.

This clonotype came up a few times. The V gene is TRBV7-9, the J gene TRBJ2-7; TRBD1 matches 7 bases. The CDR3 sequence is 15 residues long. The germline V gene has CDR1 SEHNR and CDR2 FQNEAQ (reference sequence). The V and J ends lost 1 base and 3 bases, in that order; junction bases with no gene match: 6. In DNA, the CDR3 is TGTGCCAGCAGCTTAGGGGACAGCTCCTACTACGAGCAGTACTTC. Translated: CASSLGDSSYYEQYF.

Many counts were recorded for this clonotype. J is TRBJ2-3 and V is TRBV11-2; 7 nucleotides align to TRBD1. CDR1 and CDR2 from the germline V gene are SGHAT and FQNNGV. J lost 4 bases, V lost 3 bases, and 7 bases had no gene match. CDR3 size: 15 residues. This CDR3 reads CASSFYRGLADTQYF. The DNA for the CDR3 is TGTGCCAGCAGCTTCTATAGGGGGCTCGCAGATACGCAGTATTTT.

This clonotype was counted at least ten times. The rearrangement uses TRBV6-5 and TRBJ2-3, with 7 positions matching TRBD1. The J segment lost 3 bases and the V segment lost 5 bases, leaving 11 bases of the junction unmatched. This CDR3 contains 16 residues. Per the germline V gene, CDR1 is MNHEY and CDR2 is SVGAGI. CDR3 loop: CASSHYRGKRTDTQYF. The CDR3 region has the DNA TGTGCCAGCAGTCACTACAGGGGAAAGAGGACAGATACGCAGTATTTT.

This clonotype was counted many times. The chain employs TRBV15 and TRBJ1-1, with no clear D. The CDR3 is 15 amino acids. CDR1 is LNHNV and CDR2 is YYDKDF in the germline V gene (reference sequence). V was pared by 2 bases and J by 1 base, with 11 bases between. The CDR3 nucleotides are TGTGCCACCAGCAGAAGGTTATCAGGGAACACTGAAGCTTTCTTT. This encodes CATSRRLSGNTEAFF.

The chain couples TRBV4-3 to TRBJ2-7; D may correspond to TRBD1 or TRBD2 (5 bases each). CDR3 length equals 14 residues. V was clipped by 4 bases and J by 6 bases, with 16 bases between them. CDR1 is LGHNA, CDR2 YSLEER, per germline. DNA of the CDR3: TGCGCCAGCAGCCCCCCGGGATTAAGGGGCGAGCAGTACTTC. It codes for CASSPPGLRGEQYF.

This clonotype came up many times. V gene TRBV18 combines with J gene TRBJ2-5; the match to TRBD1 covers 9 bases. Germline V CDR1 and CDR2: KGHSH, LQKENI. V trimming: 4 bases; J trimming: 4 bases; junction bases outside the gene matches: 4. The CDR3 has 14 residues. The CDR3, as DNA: TGTGCCAGCTCACAGGACAGGGGCGGAGAGACCCAGTACTTC. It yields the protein CASSQDRGGETQYF. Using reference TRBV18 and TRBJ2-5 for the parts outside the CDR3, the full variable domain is NAGVMQNPRHLVRRRGQEARLRCSPMKGHSHVYWYRQLPEEGLKFMVYLQKENIIDESGMPKERFSAEFPKEGPSILRIQQVVRGDSAAYFCASSQDRGGETQYFGPGTRLLVL.

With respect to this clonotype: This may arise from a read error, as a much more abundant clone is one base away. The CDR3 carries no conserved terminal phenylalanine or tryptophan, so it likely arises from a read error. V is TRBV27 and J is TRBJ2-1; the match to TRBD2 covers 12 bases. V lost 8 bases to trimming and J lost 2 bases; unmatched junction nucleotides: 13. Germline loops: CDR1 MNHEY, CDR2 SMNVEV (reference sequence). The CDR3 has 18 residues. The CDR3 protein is CASRYRGTSGHPYNEQFL. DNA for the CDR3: TGTGCCAGCCGATACCGCGGGACTAGCGGGCACCCCTACAATGAGCAGTTCCTC.

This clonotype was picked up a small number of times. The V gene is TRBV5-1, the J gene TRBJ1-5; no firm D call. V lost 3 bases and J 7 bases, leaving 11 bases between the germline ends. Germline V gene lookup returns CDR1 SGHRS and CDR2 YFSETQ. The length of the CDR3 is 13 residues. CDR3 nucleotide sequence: TGCGCCAGCAGCTCTCAGTGGGGACAGCCCCAGCATTTT. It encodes CASSSQWGQPQHF. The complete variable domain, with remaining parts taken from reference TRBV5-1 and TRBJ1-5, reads KAGVTQTPRYLIKTRGQQVTLSCSPISGHRSVSWYQQTPGQGLQFLFEYFSETQRNKGNFPGRFSGRQFSNSRSEMNVSTLELGDSALYLCASSSQWGQPQHFGDGTRLSIL.

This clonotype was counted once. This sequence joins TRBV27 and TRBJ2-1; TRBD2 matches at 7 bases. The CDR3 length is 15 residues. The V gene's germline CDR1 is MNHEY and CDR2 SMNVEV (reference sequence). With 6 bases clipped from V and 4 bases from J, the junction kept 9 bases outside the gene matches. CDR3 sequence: CASRMSGGGYNEQFF. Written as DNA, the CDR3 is TGTGCCAGCAGAATGTCGGGGGGAGGGTACAATGAGCAGTTCTTC.

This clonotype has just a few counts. The CDR3 protein is CASSYSMGTGTYEQYF. The CDR3 bases are TGTGCCAGCAGTTACTCGATGGGGACAGGGACCTACGAGCAGTACTTC. The chain is built from TRBV6-5 and TRBJ2-7; 9 nucleotides match TRBD1. CDR1 and CDR2 from the germline V gene are MNHEY and SVGAGI. Trimming removed 0 bases from V and 2 bases from J; junction bases left unmatched: 5. The CDR3 runs to 16 residues.

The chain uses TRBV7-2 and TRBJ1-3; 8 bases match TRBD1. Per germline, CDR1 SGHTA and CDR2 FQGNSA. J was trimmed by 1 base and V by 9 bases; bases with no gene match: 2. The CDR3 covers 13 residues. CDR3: CASQGASGNTIYF. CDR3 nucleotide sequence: TGTGCCAGTCAGGGGGCGTCTGGAAACACCATATATTTT.

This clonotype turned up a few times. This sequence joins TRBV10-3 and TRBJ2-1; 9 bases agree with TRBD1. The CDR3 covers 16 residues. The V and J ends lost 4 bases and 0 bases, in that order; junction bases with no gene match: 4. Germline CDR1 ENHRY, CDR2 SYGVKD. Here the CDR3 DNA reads TGTGCCATCAGTGGCACAGGGGGCAGCTCCTACAATGAGCAGTTCTTC. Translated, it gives CAISGTGGSSYNEQFF.

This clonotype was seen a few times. CDR3 amino acids: CASSLASEQWKTQYF. CDR3 sequence (DNA): TGTGCCAGCAGCTTGGCCTCGGAGCAGTGGAAGACCCAGTACTTC. The V call is TRBV5-4, the J call TRBJ2-5; no reliable D call. Looked up from germline, CDR1 is SGHNT and CDR2 is YYREEE (reference sequence). V lost 0 bases, J lost 6 bases, and 15 bases lay in between. The CDR3 is 15 residues long.

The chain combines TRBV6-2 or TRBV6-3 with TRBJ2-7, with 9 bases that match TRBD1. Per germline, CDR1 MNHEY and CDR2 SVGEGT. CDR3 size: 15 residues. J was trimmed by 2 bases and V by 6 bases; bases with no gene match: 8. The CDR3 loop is CASRLSGQGPYEQYF. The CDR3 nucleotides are TGTGCCAGCAGACTTTCTGGACAGGGGCCCTACGAGCAGTACTTC.

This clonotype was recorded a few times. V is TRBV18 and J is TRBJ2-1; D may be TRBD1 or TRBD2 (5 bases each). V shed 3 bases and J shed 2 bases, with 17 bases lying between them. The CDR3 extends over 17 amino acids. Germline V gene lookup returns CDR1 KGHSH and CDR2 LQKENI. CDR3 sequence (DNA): TGTGCCAGCTCACCCGTTTTTGCAGGGAGCGCCTACAATGAGCAGTTCTTC. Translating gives CASSPVFAGSAYNEQFF.

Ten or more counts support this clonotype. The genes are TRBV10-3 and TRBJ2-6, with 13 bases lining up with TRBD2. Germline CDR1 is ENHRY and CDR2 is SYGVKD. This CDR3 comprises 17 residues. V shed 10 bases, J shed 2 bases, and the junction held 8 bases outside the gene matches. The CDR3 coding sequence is TGTGCCACCAGGGGCACTAGCGGGGGGGCTGGGGCCAACGTCCTGACTTTC. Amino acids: CATRGTSGGAGANVLTF.

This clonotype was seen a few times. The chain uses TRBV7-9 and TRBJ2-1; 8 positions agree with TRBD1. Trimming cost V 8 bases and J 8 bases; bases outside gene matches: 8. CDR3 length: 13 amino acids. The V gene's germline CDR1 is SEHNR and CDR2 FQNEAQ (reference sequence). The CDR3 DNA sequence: TGTGCCAGCCGGCAGGGGGCCGTGGATGAGCAGTTCTTC. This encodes CASRQGAVDEQFF. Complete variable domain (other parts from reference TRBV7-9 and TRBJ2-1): DTGVSQNPRHKITKRGQNVTFRCDPISEHNRLYWYRQTLGQGPEFLTYFQNEAQLEKSRLLSDRFSAERPKGSFSTLEIQRTEQGDSAMYLCASRQGAVDEQFFGPGTRLTVL.

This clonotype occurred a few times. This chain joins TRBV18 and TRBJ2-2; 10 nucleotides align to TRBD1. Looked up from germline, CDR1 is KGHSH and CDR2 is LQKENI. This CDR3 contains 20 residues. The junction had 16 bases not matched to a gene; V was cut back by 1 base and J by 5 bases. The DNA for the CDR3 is TGTGCCAGCTCACCACGGTACCTCTCCCCGGGACAGGGGTCGACCGGGGAGCTGTTTTTT. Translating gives CASSPRYLSPGQGSTGELFF.

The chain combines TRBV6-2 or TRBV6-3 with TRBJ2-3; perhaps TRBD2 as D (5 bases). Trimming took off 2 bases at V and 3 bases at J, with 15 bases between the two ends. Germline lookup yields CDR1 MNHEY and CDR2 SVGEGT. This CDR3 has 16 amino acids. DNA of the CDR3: TGTGCCAGCAGTTACGGAATTGGGAGTGGGACAGATACGCAGTATTTT. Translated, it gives CASSYGIGSGTDTQYF.